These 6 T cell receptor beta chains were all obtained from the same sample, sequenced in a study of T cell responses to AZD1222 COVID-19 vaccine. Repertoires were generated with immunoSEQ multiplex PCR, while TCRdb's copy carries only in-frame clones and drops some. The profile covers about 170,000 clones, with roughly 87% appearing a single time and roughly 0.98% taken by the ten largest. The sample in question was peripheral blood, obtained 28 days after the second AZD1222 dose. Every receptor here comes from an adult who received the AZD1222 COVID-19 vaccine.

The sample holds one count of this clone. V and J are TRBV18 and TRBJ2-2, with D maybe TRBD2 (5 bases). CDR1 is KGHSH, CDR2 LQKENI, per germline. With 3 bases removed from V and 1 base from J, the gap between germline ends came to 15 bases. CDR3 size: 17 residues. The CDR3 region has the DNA TGTGCCAGCTCACCTTTCGTAACGGGGAAGAACACCGGGGAGCTGTTTTTT. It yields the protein CASSPFVTGKNTGELFF.

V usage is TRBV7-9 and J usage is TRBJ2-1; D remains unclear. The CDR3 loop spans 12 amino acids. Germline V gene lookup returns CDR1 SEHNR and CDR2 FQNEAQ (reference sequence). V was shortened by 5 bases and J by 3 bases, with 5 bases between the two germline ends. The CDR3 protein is CASSRSYNEQFF. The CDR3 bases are TGTGCCAGCAGCCGGAGCTACAATGAGCAGTTCTTC. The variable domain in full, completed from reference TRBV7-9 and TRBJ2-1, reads DTGVSQNPRHKITKRGQNVTFRCDPISEHNRLYWYRQTLGQGPEFLTYFQNEAQLEKSRLLSDRFSAERPKGSFSTLEIQRTEQGDSAMYLCASSRSYNEQFFGPGTRLTVL.

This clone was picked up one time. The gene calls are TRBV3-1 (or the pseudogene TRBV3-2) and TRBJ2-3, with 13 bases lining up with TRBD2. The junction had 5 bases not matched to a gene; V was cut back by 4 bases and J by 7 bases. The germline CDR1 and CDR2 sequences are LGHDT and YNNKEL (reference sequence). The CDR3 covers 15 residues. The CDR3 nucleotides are TGTGCCAGCAGCCGATCGACTAGCGGGGGGTATACGCAGTATTTT. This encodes CASSRSTSGGYTQYF.

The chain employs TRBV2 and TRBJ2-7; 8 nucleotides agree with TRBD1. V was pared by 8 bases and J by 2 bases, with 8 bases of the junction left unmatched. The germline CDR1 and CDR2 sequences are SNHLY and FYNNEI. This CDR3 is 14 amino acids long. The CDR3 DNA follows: TGTGCCAGCCTAACCGGGACAGGACCCTACGAGCAGTACTTC. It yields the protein CASLTGTGPYEQYF.

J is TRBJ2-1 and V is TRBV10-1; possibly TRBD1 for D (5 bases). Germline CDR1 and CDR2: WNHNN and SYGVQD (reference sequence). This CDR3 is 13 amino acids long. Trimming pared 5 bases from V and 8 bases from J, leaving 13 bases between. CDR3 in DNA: TGCGCCAGCAGTCCGACAGCCCCCCATGAGCAGTTCTTC. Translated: CASSPTAPHEQFF.

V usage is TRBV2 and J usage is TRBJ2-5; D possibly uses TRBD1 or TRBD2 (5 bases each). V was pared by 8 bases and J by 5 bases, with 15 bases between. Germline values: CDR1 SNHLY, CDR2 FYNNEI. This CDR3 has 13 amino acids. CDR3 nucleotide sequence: TGTGCCAGCGGCTACGGGGCCGGGGAGACCCAGTACTTC. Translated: CASGYGAGETQYF.